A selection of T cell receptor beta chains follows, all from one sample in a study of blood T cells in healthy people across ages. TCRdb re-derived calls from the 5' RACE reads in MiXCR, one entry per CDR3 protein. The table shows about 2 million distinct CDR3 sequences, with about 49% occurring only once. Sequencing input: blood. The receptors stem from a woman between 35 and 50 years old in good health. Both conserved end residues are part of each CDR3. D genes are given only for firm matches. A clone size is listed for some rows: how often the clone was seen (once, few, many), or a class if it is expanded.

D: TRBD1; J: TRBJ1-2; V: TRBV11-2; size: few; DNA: TGTGCCAGTGACAGGGACGGAGCACGGGGCTACACCTTC; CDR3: CASDRDGARGYTF
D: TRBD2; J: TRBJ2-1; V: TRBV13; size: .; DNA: TGTGCCAGCAGCGCCCTAGGAGCGGGGGGGCTAAATCCCTACAATGAGCAGTTCTTC; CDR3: CASSALGAGGLNPYNEQFF
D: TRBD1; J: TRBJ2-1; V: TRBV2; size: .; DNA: TGTGCCAGCAGATGGGACAGGGAGGGCAATGAGCAGTTCTTC; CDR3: CASRWDREGNEQFF
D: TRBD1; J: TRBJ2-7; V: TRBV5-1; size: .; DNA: TGCGCCAGCAGACCTCCGGGACAGGGCAATTTCGAGCAGTACTTC; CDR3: CASRPPGQGNFEQYF
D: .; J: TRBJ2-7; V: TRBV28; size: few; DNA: TGTGCCAGCAGTGGGTTTGGGGACGAGCAGTACTTC; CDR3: CASSGFGDEQYF
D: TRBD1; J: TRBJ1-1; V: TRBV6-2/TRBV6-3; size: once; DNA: TGTGCCAGCAGAAGGACAGGCAGATACCCTGAAGCTTTCTTT; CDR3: CASRRTGRYPEAFF
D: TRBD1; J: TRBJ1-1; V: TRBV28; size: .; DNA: TGTGCCAGCAGACAGACAGGGAGGCTGACTGAAGCTTTCTTT; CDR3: CASRQTGRLTEAFF
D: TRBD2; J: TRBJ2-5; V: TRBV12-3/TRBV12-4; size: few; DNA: TGTGCCAGCAGTCAGCCGGGACTAGGGGGGGAGACCCAGTACTTC; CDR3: CASSQPGLGGETQYF
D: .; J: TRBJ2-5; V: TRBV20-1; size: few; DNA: TGCAGCCCGACAGAAGAGACCCAGTACTTC; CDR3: CSPTEETQYF
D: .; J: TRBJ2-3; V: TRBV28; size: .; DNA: TGTGCCAGCAGCAACAACCCAGATACGCAGTATTTT; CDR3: CASSNNPDTQYF
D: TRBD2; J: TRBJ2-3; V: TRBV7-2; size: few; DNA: TGTGCCAGCAGCTACCAGCGGGGGGTCGCAGATACGCAGTATTTT; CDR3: CASSYQRGVADTQYF
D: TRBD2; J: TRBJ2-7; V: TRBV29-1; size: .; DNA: TGCAGCGTTGCTGGAGGGACTAGCGGGGGGCCCTACGAGCAGTACTTC; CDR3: CSVAGGTSGGPYEQYF
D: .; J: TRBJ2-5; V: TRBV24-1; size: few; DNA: TGTGCCACCAGTGATGGCGAGATGGAGACCCAGTACTTC; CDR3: CATSDGEMETQYF
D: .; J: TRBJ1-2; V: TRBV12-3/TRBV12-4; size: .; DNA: TGTGCCGGCAGTTCCCTGGTTATGGGCTATGGCTACACCTTC; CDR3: CAGSSLVMGYGYTF
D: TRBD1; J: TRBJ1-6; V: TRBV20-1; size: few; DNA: TGCAGTGCCCGTGACAGGGCGAGCTCCTATAATTCACCCCTCCACTTT; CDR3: CSARDRASSYNSPLHF
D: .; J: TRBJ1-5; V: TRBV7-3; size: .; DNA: TGTGCCAGCAGCTTAACGGCGGATGGAGGTTTCAATCAGCCCCAGCATTTT; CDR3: CASSLTADGGFNQPQHF
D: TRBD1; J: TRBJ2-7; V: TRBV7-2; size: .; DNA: TGTGCCAGCAGCTTCCCAAGGGACAGGGGTACCTACGAGCAGTACTTC; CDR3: CASSFPRDRGTYEQYF
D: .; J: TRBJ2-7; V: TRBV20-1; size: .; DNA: TGCAGTGCTAGGGCGACAGACTACGAGCAGTACTTC; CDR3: CSARATDYEQYF
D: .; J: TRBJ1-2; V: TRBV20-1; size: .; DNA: TGCAGTGCCACAGGACTCAGCTATGGCTACACCTTC; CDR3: CSATGLSYGYTF
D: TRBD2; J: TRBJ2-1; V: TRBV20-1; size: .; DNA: TGCAGTCTTGGGGGACTAGCGGGGGTTTGGGATGAGCAGTTCTTC; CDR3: CSLGGLAGVWDEQFF
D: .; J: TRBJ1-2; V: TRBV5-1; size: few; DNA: TGCGCCAGCAGCTTGGGCTTCGACAGGAGCTACACCTTC; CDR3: CASSLGFDRSYTF
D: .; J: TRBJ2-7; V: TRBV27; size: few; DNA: TGTGCCAGCAGTCTAGGGGCCATGTCCTACGAGCAGTACTTC; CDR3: CASSLGAMSYEQYF
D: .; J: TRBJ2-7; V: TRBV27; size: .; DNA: TGTGCCAGCAGGTTGAACGGGGCGTACGAGCAGTACTTC; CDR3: CASRLNGAYEQYF
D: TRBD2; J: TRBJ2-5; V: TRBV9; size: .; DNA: TGTGCCAGCAGCATATCGGGGGGGCCGGGGGAGACCCAGTACTTC; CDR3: CASSISGGPGETQYF
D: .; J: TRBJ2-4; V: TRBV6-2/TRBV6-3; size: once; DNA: TGTGCCAGCAGTTTGGTCGGGGATGCCAAAAACATTCAGTACTTC; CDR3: CASSLVGDAKNIQYF
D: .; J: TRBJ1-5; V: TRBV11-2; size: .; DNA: TGTGCCAGCAGCTTTGGCCAGGGCCAGCCCCAGCATTTT; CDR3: CASSFGQGQPQHF
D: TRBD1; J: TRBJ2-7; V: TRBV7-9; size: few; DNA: TGTGCCAGCAGCTTAGGAGTCTTATCCGGCGGGACAGGGGGCTACGAGCAGTACTTC; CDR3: CASSLGVLSGGTGGYEQYF